This T cell receptor beta chain was obtained from a study of T cells in localized non-small cell lung cancer. Study conclusions and caveats: Greater T cell density in blood accompanied longer overall survival. Peak T cell clonality was found in uninvolved adjacent lung, exceeding tumor.

Sequencing used immunoSEQ multiplex PCR; TCRdb keeps in-frame clones, though not all of them. The sample contains 45,000 to 60,000 clones, just over 85% of which appear only once. Details on this clone: Its target is not known.

Trimming shortened V by 6 bases and J by 8 bases, and 25 bases separated the two germline ends. The CDR3 is made up of 17 amino acids. Germline-derived CDR1 and CDR2 are SGHNT and YENEEA. The chain combines TRBV11-3 with TRBJ1-4; possibly TRBD1 for D (6 bases). The starting material was peripheral blood, obtained before any cancer treatment. The TCR originated in a woman between 40 and 69 years old with stage I lung adenocarcinoma. The chain's CDR3 is CASRFKTNRVLREKLFF. CDR3 sequence (DNA): TGTGCCAGCAGATTTAAGACCAACAGGGTTCTCCGGGAAAAACTGTTTTTT.